This T cell receptor (beta chain) was obtained from a study of multiple sclerosis patients with progressive multifocal leukoencephalopathy. The CDR3 has 14 amino acids. With 3 bases removed from V and 10 bases from J, the gap between germline ends came to 13 bases. Germline V gene data show CDR1 as MDHEN and CDR2 as SYDVKM. The time point denotes: time of PML onset. Detection of JC virus DNA in cerebrospinal fluid confirmed PML diagnosed from clinical and MRI findings. The assay was immunoSEQ multiplex PCR, and TCRdb's table has in-frame clones only and misses some. The sample yields tens of thousands of clones, 85% seen once.

Sample: PBMCs, taken from a patient treated with natalizumab. This clonotype was obtained from a woman aged 25 to 39 with progressive multifocal leukoencephalopathy. The chain carries TRBV28 and TRBJ1-6; weak D call: TRBD1 (6 bases). The CDR3 DNA is TGTGCCAGCAGTTTTCGGGGGGCCCCATCACCCCTCCACTTT. Residues: CASSFRGAPSPLHF. Variable domain in full (rest from reference TRBV28 and TRBJ1-6): DVKVTQSSRYLVKRTGEKVFLECVQDMDHENMFWYRQDPGLGLRLIYFSYDVKMKEKGDIPEGYSVSREKKERFSLILESASTNQTSMYLCASSFRGAPSPLHFGNGTRLTVT.